This TCR beta chain was documented in a study of T-cell reconstitution after alpha-beta-depleted transplantation in children. Broader study findings: The study traced high day-60 TCRbeta diversity in some patients to surviving recipient T cells and thymic progenitors. Several hundred graft clones that had expanded were reportedly the source of alpha-beta T cells about two months after transplant. One year after transplant, T-cell counts and diversity came mostly from newly produced T cells.

Researchers prepared the TCRbeta library using unique molecular identifiers, the study reports. TCRdb fed the PCR reads into MiXCR, producing one record per CDR3 protein. The sample has around 180,000 distinct CDR3 sequences, 11% seen once. As regards this clonotype: Its specificity is not known. It may be a read error: a sequence one base away is much more abundant.

The CDR3 runs 13 residues. Germline assignment: CDR1 DFQATT and CDR2 SNEGSKA (reference sequence). The J gene is TRBJ2-1, the V gene TRBV20-1; no clear D. Judging by the DNA end, TRBJ2-7 fits better; the J call may be wrong. The sequence was obtained from a boy younger than 10 with acute myeloid leukemia, due to receive a stem cell transplant. Sample: PBMCs, taken before TCRalphabeta/CD19-depleted stem cell transplant. The CDR3 region is CSARPHTEDEQYF. DNA of the CDR3: TGCAGTGCTAGACCCCATACTGAGGATGAGCAGTACTTC.